This T cell receptor beta chain appears in the sequencing data of a study of OX40 agonist ivuxolimab in advanced cancers. Turning to the study itself: Partial responses were observed in three patients, of whom one had hepatocellular carcinoma and two had cutaneous melanoma.

If patients had autoimmune disease history or systemic immunosuppression, they were excluded. Blood sampling was done at baseline, cycle 4 day 1, and cycle 7 day 1. CDR1 SEHNR and CDR2 FQNEAQ come from the germline V gene (reference sequence). V trimming: 3 bases; J trimming: 1 base; junction bases outside the gene matches: 11. CDR3 length: 18 amino acids. As concerns this clone: What it recognizes is unknown.

Clones were sequenced by immunoSEQ multiplex PCR, and TCRdb holds only the in-frame ones, with some missing. The sample includes 20,000 or so clones, 86% seen only once; the top ten take about 17%. Notes on the study in general: Normalized T-cell clonal expansion was also low in a subset of nonresponders.

Sequenced here: CD4+ or CD8+ T cells sorted from blood, sampled in a trial of the OX40 agonist ivuxolimab. The sequence came from an adult with an advanced solid tumor such as melanoma, head and neck, liver or kidney cancer. The rearrangement uses TRBV7-9 and TRBJ1-1; 10 bases align to TRBD1. Here the CDR3 reads CASSFTIGTGATNTEAFF. CDR3 coding DNA: TGTGCCAGCAGCTTTACTATAGGGACAGGGGCGACGAACACTGAAGCTTTCTTT.